The next 18 T cell receptor beta chains were all read from a single sample in a study of beta chain features in type 1 diabetes. Reverse transcribing all isolated RNA meant expressed TCRB transcripts were sequenced. Sequencing used immunoSEQ multiplex PCR; TCRdb keeps in-frame clones, though not all of them. The sample lists roughly 380,000 clones, 15% to 20% seen once, with approximately 0.041% in the top ten. The sample taken for sequencing was naive CD4+ T cells from blood. The source is a woman between 18 and 29 years old in good health.

The rearrangement joins TRBV7-2 to TRBJ2-3; 7 bases are a match to TRBD1. J lost 5 bases, V lost 1 base, and 12 bases had no gene match. This CDR3 is built from 17 residues. CDR1 and CDR2 from the germline V gene are SGHTA and FQGNSA. CDR3 in DNA: TGTGCCAGCAGCTTAGGTTACCAAGGGGGCAGAGGAGATACGCAGTATTTT. Residues: CASSLGYQGGRGDTQYF.

This clone was detected a few times. The rearrangement uses TRBV4-3 and TRBJ2-1; a weak D match, TRBD2 (6 bases). The CDR3 covers 15 residues. V was pared by 5 bases and J by 6 bases, with 17 bases between. Germline assignment: CDR1 LGHNA and CDR2 YSLEER. Here the CDR3 reads CASSLRRTTVNEQFF. In DNA form, the CDR3 reads TGCGCCAGCAGCTTGCGACGGACTACTGTCAATGAGCAGTTCTTC.

The chain uses TRBV4-1 and TRBJ2-3; 7 bases are a match to TRBD2. There are 16 residues in the CDR3. Germline V lookup: CDR1 MGHRA, CDR2 YSYEKL. J lost 4 bases, V lost 1 base, and 8 bases had no gene match. Here the CDR3 DNA reads TGCGCCAGCAGCCAAGGACTAGCCCTTGGGGCAGATACGCAGTATTTT. Translating gives CASSQGLALGADTQYF.

V and J are TRBV5-1 and TRBJ1-6, with 11 positions matching TRBD1. Trimming cost V 4 bases and J 8 bases; bases outside gene matches: 8. This CDR3 has 16 amino acids. Per the germline V gene, CDR1 is SGHRS and CDR2 is YFSETQ. The CDR3 loop is CASSGGGQGAYSPLHF. The CDR3 bases are TGCGCCAGCAGCGGGGGAGGACAGGGGGCTTATTCACCCCTCCACTTT.

The chain combines TRBV29-1 with TRBJ2-3, with TRBD2 identical over 10 bases. CDR3 length equals 15 residues. The germline gives CDR1 SQVTM, CDR2 ANQGSEA. V dropped 6 bases and J dropped 5; count of bases not matched to a gene: 11. The CDR3 DNA follows: TGCAGCGTCGGATCACTAGCGGGAACGGTAGATACGCAGTATTTT. Translating it yields CSVGSLAGTVDTQYF.

A few counts support this clone. This chain connects TRBV5-1 to TRBJ2-1; 10 bases are a match to TRBD2. The trim removed 3 bases at V and 8 bases at J, leaving 5 bases unmatched. Germline V gene data show CDR1 as SGHRS and CDR2 as YFSETQ. CDR3 length: 14 residues. CDR3 bases: TGCGCCAGCAGCTGGGGACTAGCGAGCGATGAGCAGTTCTTC. Translation: CASSWGLASDEQFF. Together with reference TRBV5-1 and TRBJ2-1, the CDR3 gives the full variable domain: KAGVTQTPRYLIKTRGQQVTLSCSPISGHRSVSWYQQTPGQGLQFLFEYFSETQRNKGNFPGRFSGRQFSNSRSEMNVSTLELGDSALYLCASSWGLASDEQFFGPGTRLTVL.

The genes are TRBV2 and TRBJ2-4; D perhaps matches TRBD2 (5 bases). The CDR3 sequence is 12 residues long. V dropped 6 bases and J dropped 15 bases, with 18 bases sitting between them. Germline V gene sequence: CDR1 SNHLY, CDR2 FYNNEI. The chain's CDR3 is CASRVGDWAWYF. DNA for the CDR3: TGTGCCAGCAGGGTGGGAGACTGGGCGTGGTACTTC.

Only a few counts were recorded for this clone. V usage is TRBV5-4 and J usage is TRBJ1-1; unclear D gene. The ends were cut back, 0 bases at V and 3 bases at J, with 9 bases in the middle. CDR3 length: 14 residues. CDR1 is SGHNT and CDR2 is YYREEE in the germline V gene (reference sequence). The CDR3 reads CASSLVPGDTEAFF. The CDR3 DNA follows: TGTGCCAGCAGCTTGGTGCCGGGAGACACTGAAGCTTTCTTT.

This clone occurred a few times. The J gene is TRBJ2-2, the V gene TRBV5-4; D uncertain. This CDR3 spans 13 amino acids. Deletions cut 1 base from V and 6 bases from J, with 7 bases between. The germline gives CDR1 SGHNT, CDR2 YYREEE (reference sequence). The CDR3 DNA reads as TGTGCCAGCAGCTTGATCTCTGCCGGGGAGCTGTTTTTT. Translated, it gives CASSLISAGELFF. The complete variable domain, with remaining parts taken from reference TRBV5-4 and TRBJ2-2, reads ETGVTQSPTHLIKTRGQQVTLRCSSQSGHNTVSWYQQALGQGPQFIFQYYREEENGRGNFPPRFSGLQFPNYSSELNVNALELDDSALYLCASSLISAGELFFGEGSRLTVL.

This chain connects TRBV7-8 to TRBJ2-1, with TRBD2 matching 8 bases. CDR1 and CDR2 from the germline V gene are SGHVS and FQNEAQ. There are 17 residues in the CDR3. V was clipped by 3 bases and J by 6 bases; unmatched bases: 13. The DNA of the CDR3 is TGTGCCAGCAGCTTCCGATTGCGGGGGGAGAACATCAATGAGCAGTTCTTC. Translating gives CASSFRLRGENINEQFF.

The gene calls are TRBV13 and TRBJ2-3; TRBD1 agrees at 9 bases. CDR1 and CDR2 (germline): PRHDT, FYEKMQ (reference sequence). V was clipped by 3 bases and J by 1 base; unmatched bases: 8. This CDR3 is 17 amino acids long. In DNA form, the CDR3 reads TGTGCCAGCAGCTTCCGGACAGGGGCCACAGGCACAGATACGCAGTATTTT. This encodes CASSFRTGATGTDTQYF.

The CDR3 DNA reads as TGTGCCAGCAGTTTCGAGGGGGATGAGCAGTACTTC. The encoded protein is CASSFEGDEQYF. The gene calls are TRBV2 and TRBJ2-7, with a weak D call TRBD1 (6 bases). The germline CDR1 and CDR2 sequences are SNHLY and FYNNEI. Trimming removed 5 bases from V and 7 bases from J, with 12 bases in between. The CDR3 contains 12 residues.

The rearrangement links TRBV25-1 to TRBJ2-3; 9 bases align to TRBD1. Germline V gene data show CDR1 as MGHDK and CDR2 as SYGVNS. This CDR3 region has 16 residues. V dropped 4 bases and J dropped 3; count of bases not matched to a gene: 8. The CDR3 DNA reads TGTGCCAGCAGTGGCGCCGGGACAGGGCCTACAGATACGCAGTATTTT. As protein: CASSGAGTGPTDTQYF. Together with reference TRBV25-1 and TRBJ2-3, the CDR3 gives the full variable domain: EADIYQTPRYLVIGTGKKITLECSQTMGHDKMYWYQQDPGMELHLIHYSYGVNSTEKGDLSSESTVSRIRTEHFPLTLESARPSHTSQYLCASSGAGTGPTDTQYFGPGTRLTVL.

This clone has a handful of counts. The junction departs from germline at one end; a sequencing error may be responsible. The J gene is TRBJ1-6, the V gene TRBV7-7; maybe TRBD1 (6 bases). The CDR3 consists of 13 residues. CDR1 and CDR2 from the germline V gene are SSHAT and FNYEAQ (reference sequence). CDR3 residues: CASSRQTGSPLHF. DNA of the CDR3: TGTGCTAGCAGCCGGCAGACAGGTTCACCCCTCCACTTT.

This clone showed up just a few times. The rearrangement uses TRBV7-2 and TRBJ2-1, with a tentative D call TRBD2 (6 bases). The CDR3 consists of 17 residues. The V end was cut by 5 bases, the J end by 0 bases, with 17 bases between. The germline V gene has CDR1 SGHTA and CDR2 FQGNSA. The CDR3 region has the DNA TGTGCCAGCAGCCCCCCCTACGGGAGCGCCTCCTACAATGAGCAGTTCTTC. Encoded protein: CASSPPYGSASYNEQFF.

The table lists this clone with a few counts. This chain connects TRBV7-3 to TRBJ2-7; 8 bases fit TRBD2. Trimming removed 4 bases from V and 6 bases from J; junction bases left unmatched: 5. The germline V gene has CDR1 SGHTA and CDR2 FQGTGA. CDR3 size: 13 residues. This CDR3 reads CASSSSGGSEQYF. In nucleotides, the CDR3 is TGTGCCAGCAGCTCAAGCGGGGGCAGCGAGCAGTACTTC.

The sample holds a few counts of this clone. This chain uses TRBV29-1 with TRBJ2-5; TRBD2 might be the D (6 bases). The closer fit of TRBJ2-7 to the DNA end suggests the J call may be wrong. CDR3 length: 11 residues. The germline V gene encodes CDR1 SQVTM and CDR2 ANQGSEA. This chain's CDR3 is CSSSRGGEQYF. The CDR3 DNA is TGCAGCTCGTCTAGGGGAGGCGAGCAGTACTTC.

The rearrangement joins TRBV4-1 to TRBJ2-1, with 11 bases matching TRBD2. Germline trimming cut 3 bases from V and 12 bases from J; bases unmatched to any gene: 16. The CDR3 spans 17 residues. Germline CDR1 and CDR2: MGHRA and YSYEKL. The CDR3 reads CASSQPLTSGAEGGQFF. As DNA, the CDR3 is TGCGCCAGCAGCCAGCCGCTGACTAGCGGGGCTGAGGGCGGGCAGTTCTTC.